This entry describes one TCR beta chain. Its specificity is unknown. Genes here carry mouse names. The DNA ends 4 residues before the CDR3 does, and the rest of the CDR3 is filled in from the germline J gene. Using CD4, CD8alpha, NKG2D, NKG2ACE and other markers, pooled cutaneous lymph node cells were sorted. This CDR3 is 12 amino acids long. Trimming removed 6 bases at V and 2 bases at J, with 8 bases between. Germline V CDR1 and CDR2: NSQYPW, LRSPGD (reference sequence). This record comes from a study of CD8+ T cells in alopecia areata. Extraction and reverse transcription of RNA yielded cDNA as the sequencing template. Sequencing was performed with immunoSEQ multiplex PCR; in TCRdb, only in-frame clones are kept and a portion is missing. Singletons are absent from the sample, which has 250,000 or so clones. Study findings and constraints: Normal skin contains resident alphabeta T cells, and these are also sequenced in scalp samples.

The sequence came from a C3H/HeJ mouse with alopecia areata. Strain MHC haplotype: H2-k. The sequenced material came from CD4+ T cells sorted from a lymph node. The chain employs TRBV1 and TRBJ2-7; D possibly corresponds to TRBD1 (6 bases). The DNA read from the CDR3 is TGCACCTGCAGGGGGACAACCTAT. Encoded protein: CTCRGTTY. The CDR3 as a whole reads CTCRGTTYEQYF.